Presented here are 8 T cell receptor beta chains from one specimen sequenced in a study of T cells after yellow fever vaccination. TCRdb processed the 5' RACE reads anew with MiXCR; each CDR3 protein has one entry. The table includes about 340,000 distinct CDR3 sequences, around 3.9% detected once. The material sequenced was PBMCs, taken 5 days after the yellow fever booster vaccination. Source of these receptors: a man between 18 and 35 years old who received the YFV17D yellow fever vaccine.

This clonotype was counted between two and nine times. The V gene is TRBV4-3, the J gene TRBJ2-2; the match to TRBD2 covers 7 bases. V lost 4 bases, J lost 1 base, and 3 bases stayed unmatched. The CDR3 runs to 15 residues. CDR1 LGHNA and CDR2 YSLEER come from the germline V gene. CDR3 loop: CASSLKRGNTGELFF. CDR3 coding DNA: TGCGCCAGCAGCCTAAAGCGGGGGAACACCGGGGAGCTGTTTTTT.

In its sample, this clonotype was seen many times. The CDR3 reads CASSVIDWSTDTQYF. The CDR3 DNA sequence: TGCGCCAGCAGCGTGATTGACTGGAGCACAGATACGCAGTATTTT. V is TRBV5-1 and J is TRBJ2-3; D not certain. V lost 4 bases and J 0 bases, leaving 12 bases between the germline ends. Germline-derived CDR1 and CDR2 are SGHRS and YFSETQ. This CDR3 contains 15 residues.

The gene calls are TRBV12-5 and TRBJ1-1; unclear D gene. There are 15 residues in the CDR3. V lost 6 bases and J lost 3, with 17 bases in between. Germline CDR1 and CDR2: LGHNT and FRNRAP. DNA of the CDR3: TGTGCTAGTGGACCAAAGGAACTCTGGGACACTGAAGCTTTCTTT. It translates to CASGPKELWDTEAFF.

In this sample, this clonotype turned up a few times. This chain links TRBV19 with TRBJ2-4; the match to TRBD2 covers 9 bases. CDR1 and CDR2 (germline): LNHDA, SQIVND (reference sequence). This CDR3 region has 14 residues. Trimming cost V 6 bases and J 0 bases; bases outside gene matches: 0. As DNA, the CDR3 is TGTGCCAGTAGAGCGGGGGGAGCCAAAAACATTCAGTACTTC. The encoded protein is CASRAGGAKNIQYF.

This clonotype occurred a few times. CDR3 amino acids: CASTAVGGGEKLFF. CDR3 nucleotide sequence: TGTGCCAGCACCGCGGTGGGCGGGGGTGAAAAACTGTTTTTT. V is TRBV7-9 and J is TRBJ1-4; weak D call: TRBD1 (5 bases). From germline, CDR1 is SEHNR and CDR2 FQNEAQ (reference sequence). This CDR3 has 14 residues. V dropped 7 bases and J dropped 7 bases, with 16 bases sitting between them. The full variable domain, completed using reference TRBV7-9 and TRBJ1-4, is DTGVSQNPRHKITKRGQNVTFRCDPISEHNRLYWYRQTLGQGPEFLTYFQNEAQLEKSRLLSDRFSAERPKGSFSTLEIQRTEQGDSAMYLCASTAVGGGEKLFFGSGTQLSVL.

This clonotype was found many times. The chain employs TRBV5-1 and TRBJ1-1; D gene ambiguous. Germline assignment: CDR1 SGHRS and CDR2 YFSETQ. The V end was cut by 4 bases, the J end by 5 bases, with 15 bases between. CDR3 length equals 14 residues. The CDR3 region is CASSRLGLGTEAFF. CDR3 DNA: TGCGCCAGCAGCCGTTTGGGCCTGGGGACTGAAGCTTTCTTT.

This clonotype has only a few counts. The chain carries TRBV20-1 and TRBJ2-1; weak D call: TRBD2 (5 bases). The CDR3 sequence is 14 residues long. Trimming pared 0 bases from V and 4 bases from J, leaving 10 bases between. CDR1 and CDR2 from the germline V gene are DFQATT and SNEGSKA (reference sequence). The CDR3 nucleotides read TGCAGTGCTAGAGATGCGACGGGGTACAATGAGCAGTTCTTC. It translates to CSARDATGYNEQFF.

This clonotype was detected a few times. This chain connects TRBV13 to TRBJ2-1; either TRBD1 or TRBD2 may supply D (5 bases each). Trimming took 5 bases from V and 9 from J, leaving 20 bases between them. The CDR3 contains 15 residues. The germline gives CDR1 PRHDT, CDR2 FYEKMQ (reference sequence). CDR3: CASSTGPGPAREQFF. DNA of the CDR3: TGTGCCAGCAGCACCGGCCCGGGGCCTGCCCGTGAGCAGTTCTTC. Supplemented by reference TRBV13 and TRBJ2-1, the full variable domain reads AAGVIQSPRHLIKEKRETATLKCYPIPRHDTVYWYQQGPGQDPQFLISFYEKMQSDKGSIPDRFSAQQFSDYHSELNMSSLELGDSALYFCASSTGPGPAREQFFGPGTRLTVL.